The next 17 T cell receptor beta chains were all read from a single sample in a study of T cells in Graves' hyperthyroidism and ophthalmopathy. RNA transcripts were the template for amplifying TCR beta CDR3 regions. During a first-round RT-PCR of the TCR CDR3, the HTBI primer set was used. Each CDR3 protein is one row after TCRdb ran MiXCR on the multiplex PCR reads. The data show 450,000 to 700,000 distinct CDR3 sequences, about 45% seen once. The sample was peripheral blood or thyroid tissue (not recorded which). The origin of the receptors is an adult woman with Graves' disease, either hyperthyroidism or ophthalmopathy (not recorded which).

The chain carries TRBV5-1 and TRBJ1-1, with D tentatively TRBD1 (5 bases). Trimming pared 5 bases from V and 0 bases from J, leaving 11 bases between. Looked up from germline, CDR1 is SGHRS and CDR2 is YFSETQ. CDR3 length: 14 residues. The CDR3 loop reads CASSPTEMNTEAFF. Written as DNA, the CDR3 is TGCGCCAGCAGTCCGACAGAGATGAACACTGAAGCTTTCTTT.

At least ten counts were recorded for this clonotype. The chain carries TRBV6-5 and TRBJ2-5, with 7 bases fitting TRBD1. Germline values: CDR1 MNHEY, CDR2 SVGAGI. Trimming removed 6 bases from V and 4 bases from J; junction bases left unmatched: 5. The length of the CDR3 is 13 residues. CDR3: CASSPRGRETQYF. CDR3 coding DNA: TGTGCCAGCAGCCCAAGGGGGCGAGAGACCCAGTACTTC.

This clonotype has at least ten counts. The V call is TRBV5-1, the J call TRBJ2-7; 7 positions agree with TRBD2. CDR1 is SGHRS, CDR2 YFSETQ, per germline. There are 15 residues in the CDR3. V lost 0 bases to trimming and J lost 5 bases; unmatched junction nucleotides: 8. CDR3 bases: TGCGCCAGCAGCTTGGAAACGGGAGGTTTGGACGAGCAGTACTTC. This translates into CASSLETGGLDEQYF.

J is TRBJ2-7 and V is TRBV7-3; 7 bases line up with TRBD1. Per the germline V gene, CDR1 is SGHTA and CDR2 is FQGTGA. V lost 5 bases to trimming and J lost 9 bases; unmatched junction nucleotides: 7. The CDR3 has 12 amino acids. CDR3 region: CASSTTGAAQYF. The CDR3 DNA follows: TGTGCCAGCAGCACAACAGGGGCGGCGCAGTACTTC.

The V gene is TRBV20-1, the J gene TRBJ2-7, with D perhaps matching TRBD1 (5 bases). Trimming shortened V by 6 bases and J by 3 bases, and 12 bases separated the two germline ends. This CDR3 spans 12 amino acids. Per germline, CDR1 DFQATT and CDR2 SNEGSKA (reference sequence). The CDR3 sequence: CSAGHGRYEQYF. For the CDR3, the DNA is TGCAGTGCGGGGCACGGGCGCTACGAGCAGTACTTC.

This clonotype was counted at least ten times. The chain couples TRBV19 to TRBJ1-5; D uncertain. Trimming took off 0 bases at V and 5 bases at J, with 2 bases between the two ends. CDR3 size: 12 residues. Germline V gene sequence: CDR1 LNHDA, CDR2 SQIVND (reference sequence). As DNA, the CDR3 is TGTGCCAGTAGTATAGATCATCAGCCCCAGCATTTT. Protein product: CASSIDHQPQHF.

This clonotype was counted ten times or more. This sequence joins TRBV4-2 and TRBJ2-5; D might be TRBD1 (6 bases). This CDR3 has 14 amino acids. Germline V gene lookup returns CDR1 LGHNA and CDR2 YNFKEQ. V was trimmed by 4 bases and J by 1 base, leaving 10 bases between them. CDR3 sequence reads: CASSLRDTQETQYF. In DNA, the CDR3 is TGTGCCAGCAGCCTCCGGGACACCCAAGAGACCCAGTACTTC.

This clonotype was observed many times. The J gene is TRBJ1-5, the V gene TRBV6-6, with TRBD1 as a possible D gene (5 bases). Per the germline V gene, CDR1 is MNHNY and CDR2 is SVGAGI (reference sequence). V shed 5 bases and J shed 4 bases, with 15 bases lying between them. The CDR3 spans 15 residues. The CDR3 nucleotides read TGTGCCAGCAGTGGCCACCGGGACCCAAATCAGCCCCAGCATTTT. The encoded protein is CASSGHRDPNQPQHF.

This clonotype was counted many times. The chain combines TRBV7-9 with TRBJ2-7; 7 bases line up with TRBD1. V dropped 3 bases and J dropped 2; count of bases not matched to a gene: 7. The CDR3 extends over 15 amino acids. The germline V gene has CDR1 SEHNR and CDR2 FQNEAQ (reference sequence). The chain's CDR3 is CASSLTGTVAYEQYF. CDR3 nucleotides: TGTGCCAGCAGCTTGACCGGGACAGTCGCCTACGAGCAGTACTTC.

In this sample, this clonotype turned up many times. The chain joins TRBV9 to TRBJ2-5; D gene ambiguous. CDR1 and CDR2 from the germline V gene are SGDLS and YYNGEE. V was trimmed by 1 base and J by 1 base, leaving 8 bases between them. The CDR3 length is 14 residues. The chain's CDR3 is CASSVQDLQETQYF. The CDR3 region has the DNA TGTGCCAGCAGCGTACAGGACCTCCAAGAGACCCAGTACTTC. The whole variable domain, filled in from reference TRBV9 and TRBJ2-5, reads DSGVTQTPKHLITATGQRVTLRCSPRSGDLSVYWYQQSLDQGLQFLIQYYNGEERAKGNILERFSAQQFPDLHSELNLSSLELGDSALYFCASSVQDLQETQYFGPGTRLLVL.

CDR3 nucleotides: TGCAGTGCGAACTACGGGGAAAAACTGTTTTTT. Its translation is CSANYGEKLFF. The V and J genes are TRBV20-1 and TRBJ1-4; D not certain. V lost 6 bases to trimming and J lost 8 bases, with 10 bases between them. Germline-derived CDR1 and CDR2 are DFQATT and SNEGSKA (reference sequence). This CDR3 is 11 amino acids long.

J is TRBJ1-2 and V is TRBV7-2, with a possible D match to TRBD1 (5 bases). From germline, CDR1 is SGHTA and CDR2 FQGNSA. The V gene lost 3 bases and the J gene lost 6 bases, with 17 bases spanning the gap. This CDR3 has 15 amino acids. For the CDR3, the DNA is TGTGCCAGCAGCTTGGACGCCCTTGGGGACGATGGCTACACCTTC. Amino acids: CASSLDALGDDGYTF. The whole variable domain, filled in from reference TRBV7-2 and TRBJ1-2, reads GAGVSQSPSNKVTEKGKDVELRCDPISGHTALYWYRQSLGQGLEFLIYFQGNSAPDKSGLPSDRFSAERTGGSVSTLTIQRTQQEDSAVYLCASSLDALGDDGYTFGSGTRLTVV.

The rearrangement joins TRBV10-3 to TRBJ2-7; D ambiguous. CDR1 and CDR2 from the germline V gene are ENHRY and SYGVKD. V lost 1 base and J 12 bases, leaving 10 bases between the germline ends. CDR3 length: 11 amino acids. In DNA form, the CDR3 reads TGTGCCATCAGTGAGTTCCGTTCGGCGTACTTC. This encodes CAISEFRSAYF.

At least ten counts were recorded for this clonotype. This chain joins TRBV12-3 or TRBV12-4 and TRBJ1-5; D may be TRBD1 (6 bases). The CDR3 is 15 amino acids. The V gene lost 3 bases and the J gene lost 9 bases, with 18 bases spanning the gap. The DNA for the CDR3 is TGTGCCAGCAGTTTTGGGCTCCTAGGGGGTGGGCCCCAGCATTTT. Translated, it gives CASSFGLLGGGPQHF.

The CDR3 DNA reads as TGCAGCGTTGAGACTAGCAGTGCCGGCGAGCAGTACTTC. Translated: CSVETSSAGEQYF. The chain links TRBV29-1 to TRBJ2-7; 7 positions agree with TRBD2. Per the germline V gene, CDR1 is SQVTM and CDR2 is ANQGSEA. The CDR3 runs to 13 residues. J lost 6 bases, V lost 3 bases, and 8 bases had no gene match.

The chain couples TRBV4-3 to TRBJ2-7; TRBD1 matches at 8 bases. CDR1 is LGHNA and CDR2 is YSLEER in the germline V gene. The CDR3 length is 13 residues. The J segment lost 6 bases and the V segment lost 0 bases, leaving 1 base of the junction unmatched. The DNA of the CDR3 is TGCGCCAGCAGCCAAGAGACAGGGGTCGAGCAGTACTTC. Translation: CASSQETGVEQYF.

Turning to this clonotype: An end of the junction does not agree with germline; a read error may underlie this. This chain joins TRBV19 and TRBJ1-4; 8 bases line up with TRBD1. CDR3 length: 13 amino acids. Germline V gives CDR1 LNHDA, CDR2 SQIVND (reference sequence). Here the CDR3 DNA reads TGTGCCAGTAGCTTCGGACAGGGCGAAAAACTTTTTTTT. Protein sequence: CASSFGQGEKLFF.